This entry lists 21 T cell receptor beta chains sequenced from one sample in a study of cytomegalovirus exposure and HLA in healthy donors. The study ran its PCR with 60 Vbeta and 13 Jbeta primers. Repertoires were generated with immunoSEQ multiplex PCR, while TCRdb's copy carries only in-frame clones and drops some. In the table there are approximately 240,000 clones, around 80% of which are singletons. Material: PBMCs. The receptors were gathered from a middle-aged woman in good health and CMV-seronegative.

The chain is built from TRBV6-1 and TRBJ2-6; D not certain. CDR1 and CDR2 (germline): MNHNS, SASEGT. The V and J ends lost 7 bases and 3 bases respectively, with 7 bases between them. The CDR3 spans 13 residues. CDR3: CASTLSGANVLTF. The CDR3 bases are TGTGCCAGCACGTTGAGTGGGGCCAACGTCCTGACTTTC.

The chain links TRBV2 to TRBJ2-1, with 10 bases that match TRBD1. Germline V gene data show CDR1 as SNHLY and CDR2 as FYNNEI. V shed 2 bases and J 6 bases; nucleotides not matched to a gene: 7. This CDR3 spans 16 amino acids. CDR3 amino acids: CASSEYGTGVSNEQFF. Here the CDR3 DNA reads TGTGCCAGCAGTGAATACGGGACAGGGGTCTCCAATGAGCAGTTCTTC.

The chain uses TRBV19 and TRBJ2-1, with D possibly being TRBD2 (6 bases). V lost 6 bases and J 6 bases, leaving 18 bases between the germline ends. CDR3 length equals 15 residues. CDR1 is LNHDA, CDR2 SQIVND, per germline (reference sequence). CDR3 region: CASSISGIPGNEQFF. CDR3 sequence (DNA): TGTGCCAGTAGCATTAGCGGTATCCCGGGCAATGAGCAGTTCTTC.

The rearrangement links TRBV5-4 to TRBJ2-5; D is unresolved. From germline, CDR1 is SGHNT and CDR2 YYREEE (reference sequence). The CDR3 contains 13 residues. The ends were cut back, 1 base at V and 0 bases at J, with 4 bases in the middle. For the CDR3, the DNA is TGTGCCAGCAGCTTGTGGCACCAAGAGACCCAGTACTTC. Protein sequence: CASSLWHQETQYF. The whole variable domain, filled in from reference TRBV5-4 and TRBJ2-5, reads ETGVTQSPTHLIKTRGQQVTLRCSSQSGHNTVSWYQQALGQGPQFIFQYYREEENGRGNFPPRFSGLQFPNYSSELNVNALELDDSALYLCASSLWHQETQYFGPGTRLLVL.

The chain carries TRBV11-1 and TRBJ2-7; possible D gene TRBD2, 6 bases. CDR3 length equals 14 residues. V was shortened by 5 bases and J by 1 base, with 12 bases between the two germline ends. Germline V gene lookup returns CDR1 SGHAT and CDR2 FQDESV (reference sequence). Here the CDR3 reads CASSRDFGSYEQYF. The CDR3 DNA reads as TGTGCCAGCAGCCGGGACTTCGGATCCTACGAGCAGTACTTC.

The rearrangement links TRBV6-6 to TRBJ2-7; 7 bases are a match to TRBD2. The CDR3 has 11 amino acids. CDR1 and CDR2 from the germline V gene are MNHNY and SVGAGI (reference sequence). The trim removed 4 bases at V and 7 bases at J, leaving 1 base unmatched. CDR3 sequence reads: CASSLGGEQYF. CDR3 coding DNA: TGTGCCAGCAGTTTGGGAGGGGAGCAGTACTTC.

The gene calls are TRBV5-1 and TRBJ1-6; 8 bases are shared with TRBD1. The CDR3 is made up of 15 amino acids. J gave up 11 bases and V 1 base, and 8 bases lay outside the gene matches. The germline gives CDR1 SGHRS, CDR2 YFSETQ. The CDR3 protein is CASSLLGQGSPPLHF. CDR3 DNA: TGCGCCAGCAGCTTGCTTGGACAGGGTTCACCACCCCTCCACTTT.

The CDR3 nucleotides are TGCGCCAGCAGCCCGACAGGGAACACTGAAGCTTTCTTT. Its translation: CASSPTGNTEAFF. The chain is built from TRBV4-1 and TRBJ1-1, with a possible D match to TRBD1 (6 bases). CDR1 is MGHRA and CDR2 is YSYEKL in the germline V gene. The CDR3 runs 13 residues. V shed 4 bases and J shed 1 base, with 7 bases lying between them.

The chain carries TRBV7-8 and TRBJ1-1; TRBD1 aligns across 7 bases. CDR3 length: 16 amino acids. Germline V gives CDR1 SGHVS, CDR2 FQNEAQ. The V and J ends lost 5 bases and 5 bases, in that order; junction bases with no gene match: 14. CDR3 sequence: CASSLNLRQGRTEAFF. The CDR3 DNA follows: TGTGCCAGCAGCCTAAACCTACGACAGGGACGGACTGAAGCTTTCTTT.

The chain combines TRBV18 with TRBJ1-5; D uncertain. This CDR3 is 16 amino acids long. CDR1 and CDR2 (germline): KGHSH, LQKENI. V was cut by 4 bases and J by 0 bases, with 13 bases left in between. Here the CDR3 DNA reads TGTGCCAGCTCACTCAACATGGAGGGTAGCAATCAGCCCCAGCATTTT. It is translated as CASSLNMEGSNQPQHF.

Only a few counts were recorded for this clone. The V call is TRBV6-5, the J call TRBJ1-1; 9 bases are shared with TRBD1. This CDR3 has 14 residues. Looked up from germline, CDR1 is MNHEY and CDR2 is SVGAGI. V lost 4 bases to trimming and J lost 2 bases; unmatched junction nucleotides: 2. CDR3 coding DNA: TGTGCCAGCAGTTGGGGACAGGGAAACACTGAAGCTTTCTTT. This encodes CASSWGQGNTEAFF.

The rearrangement links TRBV5-1 to TRBJ1-1; no clear D. This CDR3 comprises 13 residues. CDR1 and CDR2 (germline): SGHRS, YFSETQ. Trimming took 0 bases from V and 3 from J, leaving 6 bases between them. The CDR3 DNA is TGCGCCAGCAGCTTGGTCACGGACACTGAAGCTTTCTTT. This codes for CASSLVTDTEAFF.

The J gene is TRBJ2-1, the V gene TRBV5-1; D possibly corresponds to TRBD2 (7 bases). The CDR3 sequence is 15 residues long. CDR1 and CDR2 (germline): SGHRS, YFSETQ. The V end lost 7 bases, the J end lost 4 bases, and 18 bases lay between the germline ends. CDR3 sequence: CASHTGLGGYNEQFF. The CDR3 DNA is TGCGCCAGCCATACAGGACTAGGGGGGTACAATGAGCAGTTCTTC.

The chain has TRBV30 and TRBJ2-3; 12 bases line up with TRBD2. V lost 2 bases to trimming and J lost 1 base; unmatched junction nucleotides: 4. Germline CDR1 GTSNPN, CDR2 SVGIG (reference sequence). The length of the CDR3 is 16 residues. The CDR3 nucleotides read TGTGCCTGGAGTACCCGGACTAGCGGGGGCACAGATACGCAGTATTTT. Protein: CAWSTRTSGGTDTQYF.

V gene TRBV9 combines with J gene TRBJ1-1; the D gene is possibly TRBD1 (6 bases). There are 16 residues in the CDR3. CDR1 is SGDLS, CDR2 YYNGEE, per germline. Trimming took off 1 base at V and 0 bases at J, with 13 bases between the two ends. The CDR3 DNA follows: TGTGCCAGCAGCGTATCAGGGGAGATGTTGAACACTGAAGCTTTCTTT. Its translation is CASSVSGEMLNTEAFF.

The chain carries TRBV6-6 and TRBJ2-7, with 8 bases lining up with TRBD2. The CDR3 is 16 residues long. Germline V gene lookup returns CDR1 MNHNY and CDR2 SVGAGI (reference sequence). V gave up 2 bases and J gave up 3 bases; unmatched junction bases: 9. CDR3 sequence: CASSYQALAALYEQYF. In DNA form, the CDR3 reads TGTGCCAGCAGTTACCAGGCACTAGCGGCCCTCTACGAGCAGTACTTC.

CDR3 in DNA: TGCGCCAGCAGCCTATGGACTAGCGGGCACCAAGAGACCCAGTACTTC. Translation: CASSLWTSGHQETQYF. The chain combines TRBV5-1 with TRBJ2-5, with 11 bases that match TRBD2. CDR3 length equals 16 residues. With 4 bases clipped from V and 0 bases from J, the junction kept 5 bases outside the gene matches. Germline CDR1 and CDR2: SGHRS and YFSETQ.

The chain links TRBV2 to TRBJ1-2; TRBD1 agrees at 9 bases. Germline CDR1 SNHLY, CDR2 FYNNEI. The ends lost 2 bases at V and 7 bases at J; junction bases unmatched: 5. The CDR3 is 14 residues long. The CDR3 DNA reads as TGTGCCAGCAGTGAACTCCGGGACAGGGTTGGCTACACCTTC. Translating gives CASSELRDRVGYTF.

The chain links TRBV6-5 to TRBJ1-3; D call uncertain. The CDR3 runs 16 residues. Germline values: CDR1 MNHEY, CDR2 SVGAGI. V was trimmed by 4 bases and J by 2 bases, leaving 15 bases between them. CDR3 nucleotide sequence: TGTGCCAGCAGTTCCGAACGTCGGAGACCTGGAAACACCATATATTTT. This translates into CASSSERRRPGNTIYF.

V gene TRBV5-1 combines with J gene TRBJ2-6; D is uncertain. This CDR3 comprises 15 residues. Germline-derived CDR1 and CDR2 are SGHRS and YFSETQ. V was shortened by 0 bases and J by 1 base, with 5 bases between the two germline ends. The CDR3 DNA reads TGCGCCAGCAGCTTGGTCCCTTCTGGGGCCAACGTCCTGACTTTC. It yields the protein CASSLVPSGANVLTF. The full variable domain, rest sourced from reference TRBV5-1 and TRBJ2-6, is KAGVTQTPRYLIKTRGQQVTLSCSPISGHRSVSWYQQTPGQGLQFLFEYFSETQRNKGNFPGRFSGRQFSNSRSEMNVSTLELGDSALYLCASSLVPSGANVLTFGAGSRLTVL.

V is TRBV19 and J is TRBJ1-5; 10 bases match TRBD1. CDR3 length equals 14 residues. The germline V gene has CDR1 LNHDA and CDR2 SQIVND (reference sequence). Germline trimming cut 5 bases from V and 4 bases from J; bases unmatched to any gene: 2. The CDR3 bases are TGTGCCAGTAGTCGGACAGGGGGAAATCAGCCCCAGCATTTT. This sequence encodes CASSRTGGNQPQHF.